A selection of T cell receptor beta chains follows, all from one sample in a study of blood T cell repertoires in COVID-19. TCRdb keeps only in-frame clones here, not all; method: immunoSEQ multiplex PCR. The repertoire consists of about 200,000 clones, with just over 85% occurring once and the leading ten covering 3.8%. The source material was PBMCs or T cells enriched from blood (not recorded which). The receptors come from a woman in her forties with acute COVID-19. The CDR3 runs from the conserved cysteine through the conserved F or W. D genes are given only for firm matches. Rows may omit the clone size; those that give it use once, few, many or a size class.

>TRBD1|NA|TRBV28|TRBJ2-7
CASIGSRTGAYEQYF
TGTGCCAGCATCGGTTCCCGGACAGGCGCCTACGAGCAGTACTTC
>NA|NA|TRBV29-1|TRBJ1-2
CSAPRGGDVLGGYTF
TGCAGCGCTCCCCGAGGGGGAGACGTACTAGGTGGCTACACCTTC
>NA|NA|TRBV18|TRBJ1-3
CASSPNPAGNGNTIYF
TGTGCCAGCTCACCTAACCCGGCAGGAAACGGTAACACCATATATTTT
>NA|NA|TRBV24-1|TRBJ2-2
CATSDRTVNTGELFF
TGTGCCACCAGTGATCGGACAGTTAACACCGGGGAGCTGTTTTTT
>NA|NA|TRBV30|TRBJ2-6
CAWSSTGANVLTF
TGTGCCTGGAGTTCAACTGGGGCCAACGTCCTGACTTTC
>TRBD1|NA|TRBV15|TRBJ1-6
CATSIGDRVNSPLHF
TGTGCCACCAGCATCGGGGACAGGGTAAATTCACCCCTCCACTTT
>TRBD1|NA|TRBV30|TRBJ2-6
CAWSGTGGASGANVLTF
TGTGCCTGGAGTGGGACAGGGGGTGCCTCTGGGGCCAACGTCCTGACTTTC
>NA|NA|TRBV28|TRBJ1-2
CASSFGQGNYGYTF
TGTGCCAGCAGTTTCGGCCAGGGTAACTATGGCTACACCTTC
>TRBD1|NA|TRBV10-2|TRBJ2-2
CASSEFRDRRAGELFF
TGCGCCAGCAGTGAGTTCCGGGACAGGAGGGCCGGGGAGCTGTTTTTT
>NA|NA|TRBV13|TRBJ2-7
CASSLGGKAYEQYF
TGTGCCAGCAGCTTGGGGGGAAAGGCATACGAGCAGTACTTC
>NA|NA|TRBV6-5|TRBJ1-6
CASSYGGIPHF
TGTGCCAGCAGTTACGGAGGCATCCCCCACTTT
>NA|NA|TRBV14|TRBJ1-1
CASSPSVGGVTEAFF
TGTGCCAGCAGCCCCTCAGTAGGGGGAGTAACTGAAGCTTTCTTT
>TRBD1|once|TRBV12-3/TRBV12-4|TRBJ1-1
CASRRPGQGEAFF
TGTGCCAGCAGGCGACCGGGACAGGGAGAAGCTTTCTTT
>NA|NA|TRBV9|TRBJ1-1
CASSVDGRAGTEAFF
TGTGCCAGCAGCGTAGATGGCCGGGCGGGGACTGAAGCTTTCTTT
>TRBD1|NA|TRBV18|TRBJ1-1
CASSPDRGEAFF
TGTGCCAGCTCACCGGACAGGGGTGAAGCTTTCTTT
>NA|NA|TRBV11-2|TRBJ1-5
CASSSGYGFNQPQHF
TGTGCCAGCAGCTCGGGATATGGATTCAATCAGCCCCAGCATTTT
>TRBD2|NA|TRBV7-2|TRBJ2-1
CASSTRTSGILNEQFF
TGTGCCAGCAGCACTCGGACTAGCGGGATCCTCAATGAGCAGTTCTTC
>TRBD2|few|TRBV6-4|TRBJ2-2
CASSVLAGATGELFF
TGTGCCAGCAGTGTTTTAGCGGGAGCCACCGGGGAGCTGTTTTTT
>TRBD1|NA|TRBV4-1|TRBJ2-5
CASSHYRGPQETQYF
TGCGCCAGCAGCCACTACAGGGGCCCCCAAGAGACCCAGTACTTC
>NA|NA|TRBV28|TRBJ1-2
CASSLVNFGDYGYTF
TGTGCCAGCAGTTTAGTTAATTTCGGGGACTATGGCTACACCTTC
>TRBD1|NA|TRBV2|TRBJ1-1
CASSAGQGGTEAFF
TGTGCCAGCAGTGCGGGACAGGGCGGCACTGAAGCTTTCTTT
>TRBD2|NA|TRBV18|TRBJ2-7
CASSPGLASYEQYF
TGTGCCAGCTCACCAGGACTAGCGAGCTACGAGCAGTACTTC
>TRBD1|NA|TRBV9|TRBJ1-2
CASSRDRGGYGYTF
TGTGCCAGCAGTCGAGACAGGGGTGGCTATGGCTACACCTTC
>NA|NA|TRBV4-1|TRBJ1-1
CASSQEASLNTEAFF
TGCGCCAGCAGCCAAGAGGCCAGTTTGAACACTGAAGCTTTCTTT
>NA|NA|TRBV12-3/TRBV12-4|TRBJ2-2
CASRLDWSGELFF
TGTGCCAGCAGACTGGACTGGTCCGGGGAGCTGTTTTTT
>TRBD1|NA|TRBV12-3/TRBV12-4|TRBJ2-7
CASSRTGTYEQYF
TGTGCCAGCAGTCGGACAGGGACCTACGAGCAGTACTTC
>NA|NA|TRBV30|TRBJ1-1
CAWRIVAEAFF
TGTGCCTGGAGGATAGTCGCTGAAGCTTTCTTT
>NA|NA|TRBV28|TRBJ1-1
CASSGGNYAFF
TGTGCCAGCAGCGGCGGGAATTATGCTTTCTTT
>NA|NA|TRBV9|TRBJ2-2
CASSAGLNTGELFF
TGTGCCAGCAGCGCGGGACTTAACACCGGGGAGCTGTTTTTT
>NA|NA|TRBV9|TRBJ2-2
CASGGYTGELFF
TGTGCCAGTGGGGGGTACACCGGGGAGCTGTTTTTT
>TRBD1|NA|TRBV4-3|TRBJ1-5
CASSQDFGTALNQPQHF
TGCGCCAGCAGCCAAGACTTTGGGACAGCATTGAATCAGCCCCAGCATTTT
>TRBD1|once|TRBV11-2|TRBJ1-2
CASSQDRGNGYTF
TGTGCCAGCAGCCAGGACAGGGGGAATGGCTACACCTTC